Listed below are T cell receptor beta chains from one sample, sequenced in a study of technical replicates of blood from a few donors. This table comes from immunoSEQ multiplex PCR, and its TCRdb copy is limited to in-frame clones, with some not included. The sample consists of more than 70,000 clones, about 92% of them appearing once. Material: T cells isolated from PBMCs. The receptors were sampled from a human donor in good health. Both conserved end residues are part of each CDR3. A D gene is named only where the DNA matches it firmly. Clone size, where shown, is once, few, many, or a class for clones that have expanded.

d_call cdr3_length clone_size j_call v_call cdr3_aa cdr3_nt
TRBD2 16 . TRBJ2-2 TRBV28 CASSSWGGGNTGELFF TGTGCCAGCAGTTCGTGGGGCGGGGGAAACACCGGGGAGCTGTTTTTT
TRBD1 14 . TRBJ2-3 TRBV5-1 CASSPGQGTDTQYF TGCGCCAGCAGCCCAGGACAGGGGACAGATACGCAGTATTTT
TRBD1 15 . TRBJ2-1 TRBV9 CASSDGQGGYNEQFF TGTGCCAGCAGCGACGGACAGGGAGGTTACAATGAGCAGTTCTTC
. 15 . TRBJ2-1 TRBV28 CASLGARGNYNEQFF TGTGCCAGCCTCGGAGCCCGCGGGAACTACAATGAGCAGTTCTTC
TRBD1 15 . TRBJ2-7 TRBV4-1 CASSVHGTASYEQYF TGCGCCAGCAGCGTCCACGGGACAGCATCCTACGAGCAGTACTTC
. 18 . TRBJ2-7 TRBV4-1 CASSQVQGPTSWGYEQYF TGCGCCAGCAGCCAAGTCCAGGGGCCAACCTCATGGGGCTACGAGCAGTACTTC
TRBD1 15 . TRBJ2-3 TRBV7-9 CASSLMGQGGDTQYF TGTGCCAGCAGCCTAATGGGACAGGGCGGCGATACGCAGTATTTT
. 17 . TRBJ2-1 TRBV28 CASSSLGPSYSYNEQFF TGTGCCAGCAGTTCCCTCGGTCCGTCCTATTCCTACAATGAGCAGTTCTTC
. 15 . TRBJ2-7 TRBV18 CASSPRDTGTYEQYF TGTGCCAGCTCACCAAGAGACACGGGAACCTACGAGCAGTACTTC
TRBD1 16 . TRBJ2-2 TRBV15 CATSGRDRVVTGELFF TGTGCCACCAGCGGCCGGGACAGGGTGGTCACCGGGGAGCTGTTTTTT
TRBD1 15 once TRBJ2-7 TRBV29-1 CSVGQWVTSSYEQYF TGCAGCGTGGGACAGTGGGTAACAAGCTCCTACGAGCAGTACTTC
TRBD1 15 . TRBJ2-3 TRBV2 CASRREQGGTDTQYF TGTGCCAGCAGGAGGGAACAGGGGGGCACAGATACGCAGTATTTT
TRBD1 15 . TRBJ2-2 TRBV27 CASSFGDRYTGELFF TGTGCCAGCAGTTTTGGGGACAGATACACCGGGGAGCTGTTTTTT
. 15 . TRBJ2-7 TRBV13 CASSQDRTGSYEQYF TGTGCCAGCAGTCAGGACCGCACAGGCTCCTACGAGCAGTACTTC
. 16 . TRBJ2-4 TRBV7-9 CASSLVGQLAKNIQYF TGTGCCAGCAGCTTAGTTGGACAGCTAGCCAAAAACATTCAGTACTTC
TRBD1 13 few TRBJ1-1 TRBV29-1 CSVRQGVNTEAFF TGCAGCGTTAGACAGGGGGTGAACACTGAAGCTTTCTTT
. 14 . TRBJ2-7 TRBV6-1 CASSVRPAPYEQYF TGTGCCAGCAGTGTCAGGCCGGCCCCCTACGAGCAGTACTTC
. 14 . TRBJ1-1 TRBV30 CAWRSLLYNTEAFF TGTGCCTGGAGGTCGCTACTCTACAACACTGAAGCTTTCTTT
TRBD1 16 . TRBJ1-2 TRBV27 CASTRTGSAELPGYTF TGTGCCAGCACCCGGACAGGGTCTGCCGAGTTACCTGGCTACACCTTC
TRBD2 17 once TRBJ2-2 TRBV5-5 CASSFGLAGGAMRELFF TGTGCCAGCAGCTTTGGACTAGCGGGGGGGGCAATGCGGGAGCTGTTTTTT
. 15 once TRBJ1-2 TRBV9 CASSVVGETNYGYTF TGTGCCAGCAGCGTAGTTGGAGAAACTAACTATGGCTACACCTTC
. 17 . TRBJ1-1 TRBV10-1 CASNLQASNADGTEAFF TGCGCCAGCAACTTACAGGCCTCAAACGCTGACGGGACTGAAGCTTTCTTT
. 14 . TRBJ2-2 TRBV2 CASSAGGDYRTPLF TGTGCCAGCAGTGCCGGCGGTGACTACAGAACTCCTCTTTTT
TRBD1 17 . TRBJ1-4 TRBV5-1 CASSLAGQGTTNEKLFF TGCGCCAGCAGCTTGGCCGGACAGGGAACGACTAATGAAAAACTGTTTTTT